This T cell receptor (beta chain) was obtained from a study of radiation and T cells in renal cell carcinoma. Sample time point: blood 4 weeks post-SBRT, at nephrectomy. As to treatment: 15 Gy SBRT to primary tumor, nephrectomy 4 weeks later. Nephrectomy followed 15 Gy stereotactic body radiation by 4 weeks. Radiation-treated patients gave blood at baseline, week 2 and week 4. Overall study results and limits: Pretreatment tumor biopsies were lacking, so baseline clonotypes are unknown. From baseline, blood top tumor clonotypes peaked at 2 weeks post-radiation.

Trimming shortened V by 0 bases and J by 5 bases, and 14 bases separated the two germline ends. In germline, CDR1 is SGDLS, CDR2 YYNGEE. This CDR3 is 15 amino acids long. A word on this clone: Its cognate antigen is unknown.

Profiled with immunoSEQ multiplex PCR; TCRdb holds only in-frame clones, not every one. The sample lists 130,000 to 150,000 clones; 75% to 90% were seen once. This clonotype originated in a woman between 45 and 60 years old with renal cell carcinoma. Material: blood, obtained from a patient whose treatment included radiotherapy and nephrectomy. V is TRBV9 and J is TRBJ2-5; D is perhaps TRBD1 or TRBD2 (6 bases each). CDR3 sequence reads: CASSVEPGARETQYF. In nucleotides, the CDR3 is TGTGCCAGCAGCGTAGAACCGGGGGCGCGGGAGACCCAGTACTTC.